This T cell receptor (beta chain) was obtained from a study of T cells in tuberculosis. Whole-study context: This South African cohort compared adolescents with or without latent tuberculosis against adults with active tuberculosis. Study observations and caveats: A GMM-specific repertoire classifier reached around 85% accuracy, AUROC roughly 0.87. Active tuberculosis patients had shorter CDR3-alpha; the beta difference was nonsignificant.

Each clinical donor contributed on average roughly 90,000 T cells from unsorted cryopreserved PBMC. J lost 6 bases, V lost 5 bases, and 9 bases had no gene match. The CDR3 sequence is 14 residues long. In germline, CDR1 is SEHNR, CDR2 FQNEAQ (reference sequence). Only in-frame clones appear in the TCRdb table, and some are missing; sequencing was by immunoSEQ multiplex PCR. The data contain some 31,000 clones, nearly 97% of them seen just once; the ten biggest clones take up 2% to 3%. Regarding this clone: Its cognate antigen is unknown.

Specimen: PBMCs. The chain carries TRBV7-9 and TRBJ1-2; TRBD1 agrees at 7 bases. This clonotype was sampled from a donor aged 10-35 years with latent tuberculosis or without tuberculosis infection. The CDR3 DNA reads TGTGCCAGCAGCCTCGAGACAGGGTTGGATGGCTACACCTTC. It codes for CASSLETGLDGYTF.